The 30 T cell receptor beta chains below were found in one sample sequenced in a study of cytomegalovirus exposure and HLA in healthy donors. The PCR ran on 60 Vbeta and 13 Jbeta primers. Sequencing used immunoSEQ multiplex PCR; TCRdb keeps in-frame clones, though not all of them. Of 150,000 to 200,000 clones listed, 84% are singletons. Material for sequencing was PBMCs. The receptors were sampled from a boy aged 10-17 years in good health and CMV-seronegative.

The chain carries TRBV21-1 and TRBJ2-3; the table's D call of TRBD1 was not tested on the DNA. TRBV21-1 is shown as a pseudogene. This CDR3 is 16 amino acids long. The CDR3 protein is CASSSRDKTSTDTQYF. The CDR3 nucleotides read TGTGCCAGCAGCAGCCGGGACAAGACTAGCACAGATACGCAGTATTTT.

The rearrangement joins TRBV18 to TRBJ1-1, with unresolved D. Per the germline V gene, CDR1 is KGHSH and CDR2 is LQKENI. The CDR3 totals 11 residues. The ends were cut back, 6 bases at V and 7 bases at J, with 9 bases in the middle. CDR3 DNA sequence: TGTGCCAGCTCGGAGGACGTTGAAGCTTTCTTT. This sequence encodes CASSEDVEAFF. The entire variable domain, with the rest obtained from reference TRBV18 and TRBJ1-1, is as follows: NAGVMQNPRHLVRRRGQEARLRCSPMKGHSHVYWYRQLPEEGLKFMVYLQKENIIDESGMPKERFSAEFPKEGPSILRIQQVVRGDSAAYFCASSEDVEAFFGQGTRLTVV.

This clone has only one observation. This chain uses TRBV6-1 with TRBJ1-5; D gene uncertain. The V gene lost 6 bases and the J gene lost 3 bases, with 9 bases spanning the gap. CDR1 is MNHNS, CDR2 SASEGT, per germline. The CDR3 runs 13 residues. The CDR3 loop is CASSPRDNQPQHF. The CDR3 bases are TGTGCCAGCAGCCCTCGCGACAATCAGCCCCAGCATTTT.

The chain couples TRBV6-1 to TRBJ2-1, with TRBD2 as a possible D gene (6 bases). CDR1 is MNHNS, CDR2 SASEGT, per germline. V was shortened by 6 bases and J by 0 bases, with 12 bases between the two germline ends. The CDR3 is 15 amino acids. The chain's CDR3 is CASSVRDFSYNEQFF. The CDR3 region has the DNA TGTGCCAGCAGCGTCCGGGACTTCTCCTACAATGAGCAGTTCTTC.

The V and J genes are TRBV6-1 and TRBJ1-1; D is uncertain. The CDR3 is made up of 14 amino acids. From germline, CDR1 is MNHNS and CDR2 SASEGT. The germline V and J ends were trimmed by 6 bases and 1 base, with 12 bases remaining between them. The CDR3 spells CASSSTGGNTEAFF. In nucleotides, the CDR3 is TGTGCCAGCAGCTCCACCGGCGGGAACACTGAAGCTTTCTTT.

This clone was observed a handful of times. This chain joins TRBV5-6 and TRBJ1-1, with TRBD1 identical over 7 bases. Germline loops: CDR1 SGHDT, CDR2 YYEEEE. The ends lost 4 bases at V and 2 bases at J; junction bases unmatched: 2. The CDR3 extends over 13 amino acids. CDR3 nucleotide sequence: TGTGCCAGCAGCGGGACAGTCAACACTGAAGCTTTCTTT. Translating gives CASSGTVNTEAFF.

The V and J genes are TRBV6-1 and TRBJ1-2; 7 bases match TRBD1. This CDR3 region has 14 residues. The trim removed 7 bases at V and 1 base at J, leaving 6 bases unmatched. Germline V gene lookup returns CDR1 MNHNS and CDR2 SASEGT. CDR3 DNA sequence: TGTGCCAGCACAACCGGGACAGTTAACTATGGCTACACCTTC. Residues: CASTTGTVNYGYTF.

The count of this clone is one. The chain combines TRBV15 with TRBJ1-1, with a weak D call TRBD1 (5 bases). The CDR3 length is 15 residues. Looked up from germline, CDR1 is LNHNV and CDR2 is YYDKDF (reference sequence). V gave up 5 bases and J gave up 4 bases, with 17 bases separating them. CDR3 coding DNA: TGTGCCACCAGCGGGGCTCTTGGAGGGTCCACTGAAGCTTTCTTT. Its protein product is CATSGALGGSTEAFF.

This CDR3 reads CASRGGTYEQYF. CDR3 bases: TGTGCCAGCAGGGGAGGGACCTACGAGCAGTACTTC. The chain uses TRBV2 and TRBJ2-7, with 7 bases fitting TRBD2. J gave up 2 bases and V 6 bases, and 1 base lay outside the gene matches. This CDR3 has 12 amino acids. Germline V lookup: CDR1 SNHLY, CDR2 FYNNEI.

For this clone: At one end, the junction sequence differs from germline, possibly due to a read error. CDR3 protein: CSSSFGGSVQHF. In nucleotides, the CDR3 is TGTTCCAGCAGCTTTGGGGGCTCGGTCCAGCATTTT. This chain connects TRBV7-9 to TRBJ1-5; D is possibly TRBD1 (6 bases). The germline V gene encodes CDR1 SEHNR and CDR2 FQNEAQ (reference sequence). The CDR3 extends over 12 amino acids.

The chain recombines TRBV2 with TRBJ1-5; 8 bases are a match to TRBD1. CDR1 SNHLY and CDR2 FYNNEI come from the germline V gene. With 6 bases clipped from V and 2 bases from J, the junction kept 6 bases outside the gene matches. The length of the CDR3 is 15 residues. In DNA form, the CDR3 reads TGTGCCAGCAGCCGGGACAGGAGGGGCAATCAGCCCCAGCATTTT. Protein sequence: CASSRDRRGNQPQHF.

The CDR3 region has the DNA TGTGCCAGCAGCTTAGATAGGGGGGGGTTGGGGGAGCAGTACTTC. Its translation is CASSLDRGGLGEQYF. The chain recombines TRBV11-2 with TRBJ2-7; D may be TRBD2 (7 bases). Trimming removed 0 bases at V and 7 bases at J, with 16 bases between. Per the germline V gene, CDR1 is SGHAT and CDR2 is FQNNGV. The CDR3 has 15 amino acids.

The CDR3: CATLVDRNSNQPQHF. The CDR3 bases are TGTGCCACCCTAGTTGACAGAAATAGCAATCAGCCCCAGCATTTT. The chain couples TRBV6-5 to TRBJ1-5; weak D call: TRBD1 (5 bases). CDR1 is MNHEY and CDR2 is SVGAGI in the germline V gene. Deletions cut 10 bases from V and 0 bases from J, with 16 bases between. CDR3 size: 15 residues.

This chain links TRBV5-1 with TRBJ1-2, with D perhaps matching TRBD1 (6 bases). The CDR3 runs to 13 residues. The germline V and J ends were trimmed by 6 bases and 1 base, with 10 bases remaining between them. Germline CDR1 and CDR2: SGHRS and YFSETQ. The CDR3 here is CASTGQLNYGYTF. The CDR3 region has the DNA TGCGCCAGCACAGGACAGCTTAACTATGGCTACACCTTC. The whole variable domain, filled in from reference TRBV5-1 and TRBJ1-2, reads KAGVTQTPRYLIKTRGQQVTLSCSPISGHRSVSWYQQTPGQGLQFLFEYFSETQRNKGNFPGRFSGRQFSNSRSEMNVSTLELGDSALYLCASTGQLNYGYTFGSGTRLTVV.

The V call is TRBV5-1, the J call TRBJ2-1; TRBD2 aligns across 10 bases. CDR3 length: 15 residues. The J segment lost 5 bases and the V segment lost 5 bases, leaving 7 bases of the junction unmatched. Germline V gives CDR1 SGHRS, CDR2 YFSETQ. In DNA form, the CDR3 reads TGCGCCAGCAGTCGAACCGGGACTAGCGACAATGAGCAGTTCTTC. Translation gives CASSRTGTSDNEQFF.

V usage is TRBV30 and J usage is TRBJ2-3; 7 bases are shared with TRBD2. Germline loops: CDR1 GTSNPN, CDR2 SVGIG (reference sequence). V lost 3 bases to trimming and J lost 4 bases; unmatched junction nucleotides: 4. CDR3 length equals 13 residues. The CDR3: CAWSPGGADTQYF. DNA for the CDR3: TGTGCCTGGAGCCCTGGGGGGGCAGATACGCAGTATTTT.

This chain links TRBV6-5 with TRBJ2-2; no definite D call. CDR3 length: 16 residues. Germline-derived CDR1 and CDR2 are MNHEY and SVGAGI. V was pared by 2 bases and J by 0 bases, with 10 bases between. CDR3 loop: CASSYVLIANTGELFF. DNA of the CDR3: TGTGCCAGCAGTTACGTCCTTATCGCGAACACCGGGGAGCTGTTTTTT.

This sequence joins TRBV7-2 and TRBJ1-4; possible D gene TRBD1, 5 bases. The germline CDR1 and CDR2 sequences are SGHTA and FQGNSA. The CDR3 length is 18 residues. Trimming took 0 bases from V and 4 from J, leaving 18 bases between them. CDR3 protein: CASSLALEPTGGNEKLFF. For the CDR3, the DNA is TGTGCCAGCAGCTTAGCGCTAGAACCCACCGGGGGTAATGAAAAACTGTTTTTT.

The V call is TRBV5-4, the J call TRBJ2-5; 7 bases agree with TRBD1. This CDR3 is built from 15 residues. CDR1 SGHNT and CDR2 YYREEE come from the germline V gene (reference sequence). V lost 3 bases and J lost 10; bases outside the gene matches: 15. The chain's CDR3 is CASSWMDRSVVSQYF. The CDR3 DNA is TGTGCCAGCAGCTGGATGGACAGGTCCGTGGTGAGCCAGTACTTC.

For the CDR3, the DNA is TGCGCCAGCAGCTATGGGGCAGGATTCACAGATACGCAGTATTTT. It encodes CASSYGAGFTDTQYF. The chain couples TRBV5-1 to TRBJ2-3, with a tentative D call TRBD1 (5 bases). CDR1 and CDR2 from the germline V gene are SGHRS and YFSETQ. CDR3 size: 15 residues. Trimming left V 3 bases short and J 2 bases short, with 13 bases between.

V usage is TRBV2 and J usage is TRBJ1-2; D remains unclear. The V end lost 3 bases, the J end lost 0 bases, and 11 bases lay between the germline ends. The CDR3 consists of 15 residues. CDR1 SNHLY and CDR2 FYNNEI come from the germline V gene. CDR3 in DNA: TGTGCCAGCAGTGATCCGGGTGCAGCTAACTATGGCTACACCTTC. It translates to CASSDPGAANYGYTF.

The rearrangement joins TRBV5-1 to TRBJ2-1; D uncertain. V was cut by 0 bases and J by 2 bases, with 6 bases left in between. The CDR3 contains 14 residues. Germline values: CDR1 SGHRS, CDR2 YFSETQ. In DNA form, the CDR3 reads TGCGCCAGCAGCTTGGGTGAGGCCTACAATGAGCAGTTCTTC. Its translation is CASSLGEAYNEQFF. The full variable domain, rest sourced from reference TRBV5-1 and TRBJ2-1, is KAGVTQTPRYLIKTRGQQVTLSCSPISGHRSVSWYQQTPGQGLQFLFEYFSETQRNKGNFPGRFSGRQFSNSRSEMNVSTLELGDSALYLCASSLGEAYNEQFFGPGTRLTVL.

This clone occurred once. The rearrangement joins TRBV9 to TRBJ2-7; 10 nucleotides match TRBD2. The CDR3 contains 14 residues. The germline CDR1 and CDR2 sequences are SGDLS and YYNGEE. Trimming cost V 0 bases and J 6 bases; bases outside gene matches: 3. CDR3 region: CASSVAASGGEQYF. The CDR3 nucleotides are TGTGCCAGCAGCGTAGCGGCTAGCGGGGGCGAGCAGTACTTC. Complete variable domain (other parts from reference TRBV9 and TRBJ2-7): DSGVTQTPKHLITATGQRVTLRCSPRSGDLSVYWYQQSLDQGLQFLIQYYNGEERAKGNILERFSAQQFPDLHSELNLSSLELGDSALYFCASSVAASGGEQYFGPGTRLTVT.

In this sample, this clone turned up a few times. J is TRBJ2-4 and V is TRBV6-5; TRBD1 matches 8 bases. This CDR3 comprises 13 residues. V dropped 8 bases and J dropped 7; count of bases not matched to a gene: 7. CDR1 is MNHEY, CDR2 SVGAGI, per germline. CDR3 region: CASQGQGRNIQYF. The CDR3 nucleotides read TGTGCCAGCCAAGGACAGGGAAGGAACATTCAGTACTTC.

This clone was counted a few times. This chain uses TRBV6-4 with TRBJ1-1, with D uncertain. The V end was cut by 6 bases, the J end by 3 bases, with 11 bases between. Germline CDR1 and CDR2: MRHNA and SNTAGT. CDR3 length: 13 amino acids. CDR3 region: CASRAYGDTEAFF. The CDR3 coding sequence is TGTGCCAGCAGGGCTTACGGGGACACTGAAGCTTTCTTT.

The chain couples TRBV5-1 to TRBJ2-2, with 8 bases that match TRBD1. CDR1 SGHRS and CDR2 YFSETQ come from the germline V gene. This CDR3 spans 16 amino acids. V trimming: 0 bases; J trimming: 4 bases; junction bases outside the gene matches: 5. The CDR3 DNA is TGCGCCAGCAGCTTGGTGGCAGGGGGCATCACCGGGGAGCTGTTTTTT. This translates into CASSLVAGGITGELFF.

This chain uses TRBV4-3 with TRBJ2-7; 10 bases map to TRBD2. CDR3 size: 15 residues. Germline CDR1 is LGHNA and CDR2 is YSLEER. V lost 2 bases and J lost 0; bases outside the gene matches: 1. The CDR3 loop is CASSQLAGDSYEQYF. The CDR3 nucleotides are TGCGCCAGCAGCCAACTAGCGGGGGACTCCTACGAGCAGTACTTC.

The gene calls are TRBV30 and TRBJ1-2; TRBD1 is a possible D gene (6 bases). The CDR3 has 13 residues. The V end was cut by 3 bases, the J end by 8 bases, with 16 bases between. Germline-derived CDR1 and CDR2 are GTSNPN and SVGIG (reference sequence). CDR3 DNA: TGTGCCTGGAGACCCACAGGGATGGGGGGCTACACCTTC. Residues: CAWRPTGMGGYTF.

This clone was observed once. The J gene is TRBJ1-1, the V gene TRBV5-4; possible D gene TRBD1, 6 bases. Germline CDR1 SGHNT, CDR2 YYREEE (reference sequence). Trimming stripped 4 bases from V and 7 bases from J, with 17 bases between. The CDR3 has 14 amino acids. The CDR3: CASSPWLDSSEAFF. Written as DNA, the CDR3 is TGTGCCAGCAGCCCATGGCTGGACAGCAGTGAAGCTTTCTTT.

The CDR3 is CASGFERGNAFF. The CDR3 coding sequence is TGTGCCAGCGGATTCGAGAGGGGGAACGCTTTCTTT. The V call is TRBV28, the J call TRBJ1-1, with D maybe TRBD1 (6 bases). Trimming stripped 8 bases from V and 11 bases from J, with 18 bases between. The CDR3 is 12 residues long. Germline lookup yields CDR1 MDHEN and CDR2 SYDVKM.